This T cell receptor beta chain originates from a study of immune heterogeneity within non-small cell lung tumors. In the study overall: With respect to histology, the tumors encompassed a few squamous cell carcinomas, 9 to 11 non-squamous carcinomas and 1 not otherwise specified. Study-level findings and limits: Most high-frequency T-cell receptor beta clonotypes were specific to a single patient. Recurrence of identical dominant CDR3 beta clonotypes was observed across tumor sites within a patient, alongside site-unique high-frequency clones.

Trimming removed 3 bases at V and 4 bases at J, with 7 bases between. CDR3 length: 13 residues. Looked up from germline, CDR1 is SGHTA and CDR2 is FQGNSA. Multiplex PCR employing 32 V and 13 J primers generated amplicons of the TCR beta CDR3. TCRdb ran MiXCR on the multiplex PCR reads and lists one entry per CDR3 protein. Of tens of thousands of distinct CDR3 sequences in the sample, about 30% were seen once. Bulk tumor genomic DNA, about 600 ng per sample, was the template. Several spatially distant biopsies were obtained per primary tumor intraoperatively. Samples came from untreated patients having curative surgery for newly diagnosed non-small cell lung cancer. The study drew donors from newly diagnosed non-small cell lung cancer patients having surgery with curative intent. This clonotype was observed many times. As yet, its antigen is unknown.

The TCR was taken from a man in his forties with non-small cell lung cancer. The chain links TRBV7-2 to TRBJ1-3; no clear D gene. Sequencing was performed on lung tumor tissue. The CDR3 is CASSFSAGNTIYF. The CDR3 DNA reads TGTGCCAGCAGCTTTTCAGCCGGAAACACCATATATTTT. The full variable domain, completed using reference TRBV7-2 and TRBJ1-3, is GAGVSQSPSNKVTEKGKDVELRCDPISGHTALYWYRQSLGQGLEFLIYFQGNSAPDKSGLPSDRFSAERTGGSVSTLTIQRTQQEDSAVYLCASSFSAGNTIYFGEGSWLTVV.